This section outlines one T cell receptor (beta chain) sequence together with its context. Its target is unknown. Germline trimming cut 5 bases from V and 7 bases from J; bases unmatched to any gene: 11. Germline CDR1 SEHNR, CDR2 FQNEAQ (reference sequence). The CDR3 extends over 14 amino acids. Noted treatment: roughly 11-day PBMC culture with coronavirus spike peptide pools or control peptides (ViraFEST assay). Cultured CD4+ T cell DNA underwent sequencing with the Oncomine TCR Beta short-read assay. TCRdb used MiXCR to reprocess the PCR reads, holding one entry per CDR3 protein. The repertoire consists of approximately 20,000 distinct CDR3 sequences, with around 55% occurring once and the leading ten covering about 7.5%. These data come from a study of vaccination and CD4 T cells after COVID-19.

The V gene is TRBV7-9, the J gene TRBJ2-7, with 7 nucleotides matching TRBD2. The sample comprised CD4+ T cells from blood, cultured in vitro. This clonotype was obtained from a human donor who had recovered from COVID-19. CDR3 protein: CASSGRALLWEQYF. CDR3 DNA: TGTGCCAGCAGCGGGAGGGCCTTATTATGGGAGCAGTACTTC.